In its sample, the clone carrying this TCR beta chain was seen a few times. Its matching antigen is unknown. Expressed TCRB transcripts were sequenced because the entire RNA isolate underwent reverse transcription. This table comes from immunoSEQ multiplex PCR, and its TCRdb copy is limited to in-frame clones, with some not included. The sample includes about 160,000 clones, roughly 8% of them seen just once. By way of CD45RO/CCR7/CD25/CD127/CD95/CD27, the CD4+ regulatory, stem cell-like memory, central memory and naive cells were sorted. V was clipped by 3 bases and J by 4 bases, with 19 bases between them. This CDR3 contains 17 residues. Germline V CDR1 and CDR2: SGHRS, YFSETQ. This sample stems from a study of beta chain features in type 1 diabetes. Study findings and constraints: VDJ junctions sequenced from type 1 diabetes patients showed fewer insertions and more deletions. Shortening that was moderate but significant affected the TCRB CDR3s of Type 1 diabetes patients in all four CD4+ subsets.

Sequencing was done on a sample of central memory CD4+ T cells from blood. The source is a woman aged 18-35 years with type 1 diabetes. The J gene is TRBJ2-2, the V gene TRBV5-1; TRBD2 is a possible D gene (6 bases). CDR3 residues: CASSSEGRGRTTGELFF. CDR3 in DNA: TGCGCCAGCAGCTCGGAGGGGCGGGGAAGGACCACCGGGGAGCTGTTTTTT.